The next 20 T cell receptor beta chains were all read from a single sample in a study of shared clonotypes between healthy human individuals. Positive CCR7 selection of CD45RO-negative cells yielded the naive CD8 cells, and terminally differentiated effector memory CD45RA+ cells were excluded. Measured with immunoSEQ multiplex PCR; TCRdb has only the in-frame clones, and not every one. Here the sample spans hundreds of thousands of clones, roughly 98% being singletons. Material: naive CD8+ T cells sorted from blood. These receptors all come from a man aged 25 to 45 in good health.

This chain links TRBV11-3 with TRBJ2-5, with 8 bases fitting TRBD2. Germline-derived CDR1 and CDR2 are SGHNT and YENEEA. CDR3 length equals 18 residues. V gave up 1 base and J gave up 5 bases; unmatched junction bases: 15. The CDR3 protein is CASSLGGLGVFGGETQYF. The CDR3 nucleotides are TGTGCCAGCAGCTTAGGGGGACTAGGAGTTTTTGGTGGTGAGACCCAGTACTTC. Based on the CDR3 plus reference TRBV11-3 and TRBJ2-5, the full variable domain is EAGVVQSPRYKIIEKKQPVAFWCNPISGHNTLYWYLQNLGQGPELLIRYENEEAVDDSQLPKDRFSAERLKGVDSTLKIQPAELGDSAVYLCASSLGGLGVFGGETQYFGPGTRLLVL.

This clone was picked up one time. The junction shows a germline mismatch at one end, possibly a read error. The chain combines TRBV13 with TRBJ2-7, with no clear D. Germline CDR1 PRHDT, CDR2 FYEKMQ (reference sequence). The CDR3 is 14 amino acids. CDR3 protein: CASSVGTPAYEQYF. As DNA, the CDR3 is TGTGCCAGCAGCGTAGGCACACCTGCCTACGAGCAGTACTTC. Looking up the rest from reference TRBV13 and TRBJ2-7 gives the full variable domain: AAGVIQSPRHLIKEKRETATLKCYPIPRHDTVYWYQQGPGQDPQFLISFYEKMQSDKGSIPDRFSAQQFSDYHSELNMSSLELGDSALYFCASSVGTPAYEQYFGPGTRLTVT.

The chain has TRBV27 and TRBJ1-2, with D unresolved. This CDR3 comprises 16 residues. The germline V gene has CDR1 MNHEY and CDR2 SMNVEV (reference sequence). V gave up 0 bases and J gave up 1 base, with 12 bases separating them. CDR3: CASSLSVGYVNYGYTF. The CDR3 DNA follows: TGTGCCAGCAGTTTATCGGTCGGGTATGTTAACTATGGCTACACCTTC.

The chain is built from TRBV29-1 and TRBJ1-2; D gene ambiguous. Germline CDR1 reads SQVTM; CDR2 reads ANQGSEA. V lost 4 bases to trimming and J lost 3 bases, with 9 bases between them. This CDR3 is built from 12 residues. CDR3 region: CSVVARDYGYTF. The CDR3 nucleotides read TGCAGCGTTGTAGCTAGGGACTATGGCTACACCTTC.

Turning to this clone: One end of the junction fails to match germline, which may point to a read error. This sequence joins TRBV6-6 and TRBJ2-3; no reliable D call. The V gene's germline CDR1 is MNHNY and CDR2 SVGAGI (reference sequence). The CDR3 is made up of 15 amino acids. CDR3 DNA: TGTGCCAGCACTTACGGGTTCCCTAGCACAGATACGCAGTATTTT. Translation: CASTYGFPSTDTQYF.

This chain connects TRBV5-8 to TRBJ2-7; D possibly matches TRBD1 or TRBD2 (6 bases each). This CDR3 comprises 18 residues. Per germline, CDR1 SGHTS and CDR2 YDEGEE. With 4 bases removed from V and 1 base from J, the gap between germline ends came to 24 bases. The DNA for the CDR3 is TGTGCCAGCAGCCCCCCCCTTAGTATGCCGGGGGCTTCCTACGAGCAGTACTTC. This codes for CASSPPLSMPGASYEQYF.

The chain has TRBV10-3 and TRBJ2-7; D may be TRBD1 (5 bases). This CDR3 spans 15 amino acids. Germline assignment: CDR1 ENHRY and CDR2 SYGVKD. Trimming removed 10 bases from V and 6 bases from J, with 25 bases in between. The DNA of the CDR3 is TGTGCCACCACCGGAACCCAGAAGAAACAGGTCGAGCAGTACTTC. Protein: CATTGTQKKQVEQYF.

The V and J genes are TRBV18 and TRBJ1-2; unclear D gene. V dropped 1 base and J dropped 4 bases, with 10 bases sitting between them. Germline V gene sequence: CDR1 KGHSH, CDR2 LQKENI. The CDR3 is 14 residues long. CDR3 sequence reads: CASSPQFESYGYTF. In DNA form, the CDR3 reads TGTGCCAGCTCACCACAGTTCGAGAGCTATGGCTACACCTTC.

Remarks on this clone: At the DNA level, this CDR3 is encoded by other sequences in the same sample as well. This chain links TRBV27 with TRBJ2-7; D remains ambiguous. V was pared by 4 bases and J by 3 bases, with 10 bases between. Germline V lookup: CDR1 MNHEY, CDR2 SMNVEV (reference sequence). CDR3 size: 13 residues. The CDR3 here is CASSSSRIYEQYF. The CDR3 coding sequence is TGTGCCAGCAGTTCCTCCAGAATCTACGAGCAGTACTTC.

The CDR3 region has the DNA TGTGCCAGCGGTAAGGGGGACCGGGAGACAACCTACGAGCAGTACTTC. This codes for CASGKGDRETTYEQYF. V gene TRBV9 combines with J gene TRBJ2-7; D assignment may be TRBD1 or TRBD2 (6 bases each). Germline CDR1 is SGDLS and CDR2 is YYNGEE. V was trimmed by 7 bases and J by 2 bases, leaving 22 bases between them. CDR3 length: 16 amino acids.

V is TRBV7-8 and J is TRBJ2-5; perhaps TRBD1 as D (5 bases). The V end was cut by 3 bases, the J end by 5 bases, with 13 bases between. Germline V gene lookup returns CDR1 SGHVS and CDR2 FQNEAQ. This CDR3 is built from 14 residues. CDR3 residues: CASSLAGFFETQYF. The DNA of the CDR3 is TGTGCCAGCAGCTTGGCAGGGTTTTTCGAGACCCAGTACTTC. Together with reference TRBV7-8 and TRBJ2-5, the CDR3 gives the full variable domain: GAGVSQSPRYKVAKRGQDVALRCDPISGHVSLFWYQQALGQGPEFLTYFQNEAQLDKSGLPSDRFFAERPEGSVSTLKIQRTQQEDSAVYLCASSLAGFFETQYFGPGTRLLVL.

The rearrangement joins TRBV25-1 to TRBJ2-1; 8 bases are shared with TRBD2. This CDR3 has 14 residues. Per germline, CDR1 MGHDK and CDR2 SYGVNS. After removal of 4 bases from V and 8 bases from J, the junction contained 7 bases not matched to a gene. The CDR3 DNA reads as TGTGCCAGCAGTGGTCCCGCGGGAGGCCATGAGCAGTTCTTC. The encoded protein is CASSGPAGGHEQFF.

The chain couples TRBV9 to TRBJ2-1; D unclear. The V end was cut by 4 bases, the J end by 0 bases, with 14 bases between. The CDR3 contains 16 residues. CDR1 is SGDLS, CDR2 YYNGEE, per germline. CDR3 DNA sequence: TGTGCCAGCAGCTTTCGATTGATGGACTCCTACAATGAGCAGTTCTTC. It codes for CASSFRLMDSYNEQFF. The full variable domain, completed using reference TRBV9 and TRBJ2-1, is DSGVTQTPKHLITATGQRVTLRCSPRSGDLSVYWYQQSLDQGLQFLIQYYNGEERAKGNILERFSAQQFPDLHSELNLSSLELGDSALYFCASSFRLMDSYNEQFFGPGTRLTVL.

This clone was counted only a few times. This chain links TRBV7-9 with TRBJ2-1, with D unresolved. Germline CDR1 is SEHNR and CDR2 is FQNEAQ (reference sequence). This CDR3 comprises 15 residues. V lost 5 bases, J lost 0 bases, and 11 bases lay in between. CDR3 sequence reads: CASSPPRSSYNEQFF. In nucleotides, the CDR3 is TGTGCCAGCAGCCCCCCTCGGAGCTCCTACAATGAGCAGTTCTTC.

This clone was seen a single time. The chain is built from TRBV6-1 and TRBJ2-7, with D unresolved. Trimming left V 8 bases short and J 4 bases short, with 18 bases between. The V gene's germline CDR1 is MNHNS and CDR2 SASEGT. The CDR3 covers 14 residues. CDR3 sequence (DNA): TGTGCCAGCCAGGTTCGTGCGGCCGAGTACGAGCAGTACTTC. As protein: CASQVRAAEYEQYF.

The V and J genes are TRBV27 and TRBJ2-1; 7 positions agree with TRBD2. V gave up 7 bases and J gave up 6 bases; unmatched junction bases: 15. In germline, CDR1 is MNHEY, CDR2 SMNVEV (reference sequence). The CDR3 has 16 amino acids. The CDR3 loop is CASNPYREGLFNEQFF. CDR3 in DNA: TGTGCCAGCAATCCCTATAGGGAGGGCCTATTCAATGAGCAGTTCTTC.

J is TRBJ2-5 and V is TRBV7-9, with a possible D match to TRBD1 (5 bases). In germline, CDR1 is SEHNR, CDR2 FQNEAQ (reference sequence). The CDR3 contains 13 residues. Between the trimmed V and J ends, which lost 4 bases and 1 base, there was a span of 7 bases. This CDR3 reads CASSWGSQETQYF. The CDR3, as DNA: TGTGCCAGCAGCTGGGGCAGCCAAGAGACCCAGTACTTC.

This rearrangement joins TRBV11-2 to TRBJ2-6, with D possibly matching TRBD2 (6 bases). Between the trimmed V and J ends, which lost 4 bases and 4 bases, there was a span of 20 bases. The CDR3 consists of 18 residues. Germline V gives CDR1 SGHAT, CDR2 FQNNGV. The CDR3 DNA sequence: TGTGCCAGCAGCTACGGGGGAAGTTCTGATTCAGGGGCCAACGTCCTGACTTTC. This sequence encodes CASSYGGSSDSGANVLTF.

V and J are TRBV28 and TRBJ1-4; perhaps TRBD1 as D (6 bases). Trimming pared 7 bases from V and 0 bases from J, leaving 12 bases between. Germline V gives CDR1 MDHEN, CDR2 SYDVKM. The CDR3 runs 15 residues. CDR3 sequence reads: CASIFRGATNEKLFF. In DNA, the CDR3 is TGTGCCAGCATCTTTAGGGGGGCAACTAATGAAAAACTGTTTTTT.

This chain connects TRBV6-5 to TRBJ2-7; D unclear. CDR3 size: 12 residues. CDR1 is MNHEY and CDR2 is SVGAGI in the germline V gene. V lost 5 bases to trimming and J lost 6 bases, with 11 bases between them. The CDR3 region has the DNA TGTGCCAGCAGTACCCGGGCCGGCGAGCAGTACTTC. This sequence encodes CASSTRAGEQYF.